This TCR beta chain appears in the sequencing data of a study of cytomegalovirus exposure and HLA in healthy donors (dated by TCRdb to 2016 to 2017). For the wider study: In an earlier analysis of fewer than 750 of the donors, less than 350 Gb of sequence data and some 100 million unique TCR beta sequences from about 190 million T cells were reported. An earlier analysis of a few hundred of the donors applied high-throughput TCR beta sequencing to assess whether each TCR beta V gene segment acted as functional or pseudogenic. Every repertoire in the discovery cohort had been generated on one and the same sequencing platform. High-throughput TCR immunosequencing, statistical association of individual TCRs with disease status, and machine learning were combined to predict cytomegalovirus infection status. Rather than using new phenotypic data, the later analysis identified candidate immune exposures from TCR beta sequences and from how often those sequences occurred across donors. The study was designed to test whether signatures of past pathogen exposure could be identified by cataloging public T cell receptors. A later genetic analysis used genome-wide SNP genotypes for about three fifths of the roughly 700 donors, treating that subset as a discovery cohort. The number of typed donors differed by locus: roughly 620-630 for A, B, C, DRB1 and DQB1; some 500 for DQA1; over 600 for DPA1; and some 450 for DPB1. Among some 410 genotyped donors of the cohort, an average of around 220,000 unique TCR beta nucleotide sequences was sequenced per donor, of which about 18% were non-productive. Of the 300 to 500 genotyped donors, approximately 80% were placed in the genetic ancestry cluster associated with self-reported Caucasian donors. Roughly 5 DR-DQ haplotypes were handled as single units for association and clustering because linkage in the cohort was strong. Alongside the repertoire data, information on donor age, sex, ethnicity and CMV serostatus was compiled. HLA typing included class I and class II loci at four-digit resolution. Along with the roughly 710-subject first cohort, a separate validation cohort of over 90 different subjects was used. The T cell repertoires of some 670 subjects were profiled by immunosequencing and related to cytomegalovirus serostatus. A later analysis re-analyzed previously published TCR beta repertoires from 660 or so donors and added high-resolution HLA genotyping to study TCR occurrence patterns. Around 330 gigabases of sequencing data and 70 million to 100 million unique TCR sequences made up an early release that covered 500 to 700 HLA-typed donors. What the research found in general, with its limitations: V-gene and J-gene trimming of TCR beta chains was associated with a missense DCLRE1C variant in a later genetic analysis, and the association was replicated in an independent cohort. A further reported finding was that TCR beta sequences accurately predicted the HLA-A and HLA-B alleles for most subjects in the first cohort. Linkage disequilibrium might explain the correlated functional status among segregating V segments, but an unknown experimental factor could not be ruled out. Broadly in line with IMGT annotations, most TCR beta V segments showed up in productive rearrangements about 87% or about 30% of the time in an earlier analysis of about 500 of the donors. Assigning TCR associations to individual alleles was difficult when HLA alleles, especially DR and DQ, strongly co-occurred. A cluster of highly shared sequence variants was judged likely to be a technical artifact of the sequencing pipeline. The earlier analysis of approximately 590 of the donors excluded about 16 rarely observed V segments, including chromosome 9 orphons, because counts were too low. The study gave a list of 150 to 200 TCR beta chains associated with cytomegalovirus. In a later genetic analysis, fewer N-insertions in productive TCRs were reported among donors in an Asian-associated ancestry cluster than the roughly 700-donor mean. In a later analysis, the rate of TCR association differed among HLA loci, with DRB1 alleles having the most associated TCRs and HLA-C alleles having the fewest. Cytomegalovirus status was reported to be diagnosed by the classifier with high specificity and sensitivity in both the original and validation cohorts. Roughly uniform sequencing depth across donors was assumed in presence/absence analyses, although this assumption may not hold. According to the authors, the approach could potentially be generalized to other disease states and immunological phenotypes. In a later analysis, HLA-associated TCR beta chains showed more clonal expansion and lower generation probabilities than non-associated chains that were equally common. This cohort had only TCR beta chains sequenced, and the lack of alpha or paired-chain data limited which features could be detected. According to a later analysis, parvovirus B19, influenza, CMV and Epstein-Barr virus appeared linked to several top co-occurrence clusters. Because HLA typing was missing for some donors at each locus, association tests included only the typed subset. The 87-base-pair reads could not distinguish some IMGT-functional V segments, including TRBV6-2 and TRBV6-3, so those segments were excluded. Immune exposure information for the cohort was limited to CMV serostatus. Most TCR sequences were seen in very few donors, while some public TCRs were found in many individuals. A later analysis found that most CMV-associated TCR beta chains appeared HLA-restricted, with HLA associations seemingly driven largely by CMV exposure. In vitro tests confirmed that a few of the cytomegalovirus-associated TCR beta chains recognize cytomegalovirus antigens. In a later analysis, about 16,000 TCR beta sequences were associated with specific HLA alleles at a false discovery rate of 0.05.

V gives up 1 base and J gives up 4 bases, and the segment between their germline ends measures 11 bases. CDR1 and CDR2 are drawn from the germline V gene: SGHAT, FQNNGV. The CDR3 starts with the cysteine, ends with the phenylalanine, and has 14 residues. The kept DNA is CDR3 alone, 42 bases in frame from the first base. Comment on this clone: Its cognate antigen has yet to be identified. No base-level quality is on record; no much larger clone is a single base apart.

In total, over 600 healthy bone marrow donors made up the cohort. All cohort members were sampled while nominally healthy, although unrecorded immune exposures were likely present. The donor tested CMV seronegative and was one of the 352 seronegative cohort members. A peripheral blood sample was provided by each donor, and peripheral blood mononuclear cells were used for TCR beta sequencing. Genomic DNA extraction from the blood cell samples was performed with the Qiagen DNeasy Blood Extraction Kit. The library was built by means of the immunoSEQ multiplex PCR assay. A mixture of 60 forward primers for TCR Vbeta segments and 13 reverse primers for TCR Jbeta segments was used in the multiplex PCR. A multiplex PCR assay on genomic DNA amplified the CDR3 region of rearranged TCR beta genes. On the Illumina HiSeq System, the amplified TCR beta libraries were sequenced as 87-base-pair reads. The authors' pipeline ran thus. In a later analysis, tens of millions of unique TCR beta chains were counted across the approximately 620 repertoires, and approximately 11 million of these chains were shared by at least two donors. A nearest-neighbor algorithm error-corrected the raw reads and collapsed the reads into unique sequences, merging closely related sequences to remove PCR and sequencing errors. V, D and J gene segments were assigned by aligning CDR3 sequences to IMGT reference sequences. For a sequence to be retained, a match of at least six nucleotides was required to both a V gene segment and a J gene segment. A rearrangement counted as productive if the CDR3 had no stop codons and remained in frame with V and J, and every other rearrangement counted as non-productive. Following IMGT convention, CDR3 was defined as the stretch from the second conserved V-encoded cysteine to the conserved J-encoded phenylalanine. The earlier analysis of 500 to 750 of the donors excluded any sequence lacking an unambiguous match to a single V gene segment. An earlier analysis of several hundred of the donors called V segments functional above 56.7% productive rearrangements and segregating when the between-donor standard deviation exceeded 5%. A statistical classification framework was built for diagnosing cytomegalovirus status from the catalog of TCR beta chain sequences. In a later analysis, V and J genes were assigned by comparing TCR nucleotide sequences against IMGT/GENE-DB human TR gene sequences. Using the TCRdist pipeline, a later analysis assigned CDR3 sequences along with most-parsimonious VDJ recombination scenarios. In a later analysis, every TCR beta chain was defined by the combination of its CDR3 amino acid sequence and its V-gene family, and reads without a unique V-gene family were dropped. In a later analysis, approximately 590 highly shared, low-generation-probability nucleotide sequences were removed to address suspected cross-contamination and a sequencing artifact. In a later analysis, a clonal expansion index for each public chain was calculated from normalized within-repertoire ranks of inferred template counts. In a later analysis, generation probabilities were computed with a VDJ recombination model fitted to out-of-frame rearrangements, and the resulting probabilities were checked against IGoR. Hypergeometric tests were used in a later analysis to score TCR-TCR, TCR-HLA and TCR-CMV co-occurrence, with a repertoire-size bias correction applied to the TCR pairs. False discovery rates were estimated in a later analysis by permuting HLA or CMV assignments 20 times. A later analysis grouped co-occurring TCRs with DBSCAN, adding TCRdist sequence similarity when clustering within HLA-allele-positive subsets. Repertoires with fewer than 30,000 or more than 120,000 public chains were left out of co-occurrence clustering, as were about five repertoires with anomalous nucleotide sharing. Sourced from immuneACCESS, this table was stored by TCRdb with only in-frame sequences that have V and J called. A share of the clones is absent; for the studies checked, an unresolved V gene accounts for under half, and the remainder has no known explanation. D and trimming were read from the DNA, whereas the V and J calls and clone size are those reported in that table. The sample records about 160,000 clones, more than 65% of which are singletons. The ten largest clones capture 1.6% of the sample.

The sample consisted of PBMCs. The receptor comes from a woman aged 30 to 39 in good health and CMV-seronegative. The receptor chain draws on TRBV11-2 and TRBJ2-7; matching of 5 bases hints at TRBD2 as the D gene. In nucleotides, the sequence is TGTGCCAGCAGCTTAGGCTCTGGGAGATACGAGCAGTACTTC. This translates into CASSLGSGRYEQYF.